This T cell receptor (beta chain) was identified during a study of CXCR3-negative and CXCR3-positive naive CD8 T cells (dated 2019 in TCRdb). Regarding the study in general: Around 140 million TRB reads were obtained in total, roughly 1.5 +/- 0.3 million reads per library. Naive subsets from about 5 donors and memory cells from 3 donors were included in the TRBV-TRBJ cluster analysis. Diversity and physicochemical repertoire analyses were performed on about a dozen donors pooled from two independent experiments.

TCRdb names NextSeq 550 as the instrument used. The Human TCR Profiling Kit (MiLaboratory) was used to prepare UMI-labeled 5' RACE TRB cDNA libraries. cDNA synthesis used the entire amount of extracted RNA, and PCR amplification then used the entire amount of cDNA produced. The libraries were made side by side, with each library going through the same number of PCR cycles. The study's own analysis went as follows. About 49,000 +/- 11,000 unique UMI-labeled TRB cDNA molecules per library were extracted with MIGEC and MiXCR, with at least two reads per UMI required. On average, approximately 40,000 +/- 10,000 functional in-frame TRB CDR3 nucleotide clonotypes lacking stop codons were found per library. After downsampling to 5000 UMI-labeled TRB molecules per sample, diversity metrics such as normalized Shannon-Wiener and Chao1 were calculated in VDJtools. Clonotype-size-weighted physicochemical properties of the central five CDR3 residues (interaction energy, strength, volume and Kidera factor 4) were computed in VDJtools. Each CDR3 protein sequence appears as one entry after TCRdb reprocessed the reads, and no DNA is included. In this record, the V and J calls reflect TCRdb's handling and not the investigators' own analysis. This sample's table lists about 120,000 distinct CDR3 sequences. Of the sample, 0.36% is held by the ten largest clones.

Each CD8+ T cell subset was flow-sorted in triplicate, with about 320,000 cells per subset placed directly into RLT lysis buffer. To exclude memory contaminants, naive CD8+ T cells were stringently defined as CD45RO-CCR7+CD27+CD95-. Peripheral blood mononuclear cells were isolated from buffy coats using standard density gradient centrifugation. Naive CXCR3-negative and CXCR3-positive CD8+ T cells were flow-sorted on a FACSAria III. An RNeasy Mini Kit was used to extract total RNA from the sorted cells. Of note for this clonotype: Its antigen remains undetermined.

The research as a whole found: Repertoire diversity was comparably high in both naive subsets but much lower in memory CD8+ T cells. Compared with CXCR3-negative naive cells, CXCR3-positive naive cells had TRB CDR3s with higher hydrophobicity (lower Kidera factor 4), lower energy, and higher strength and volume indices. Because surface CD5, which is linked to self-reactivity in mice, was comparable between the naive subsets, TCR interaction strength was also inferred from the physicochemical properties of TRB CDR3s. Because CXCR3 expression was partially decreased after cryopreservation, freshly isolated PBMCs were used for most assays. Naive CXCR3-negative and CXCR3-positive cells from the same donor showed similar TRBV-TRBJ usage, whereas memory cells showed distinct patterns.

The clonotype was recovered from a human donor in good health. Some clones in this sample may be carry-over from other donors' samples. Sequencing input: naive CXCR3+ CD8+ T cells from blood. Reading the label with the study, this specimen's cell subset or site is: CD45RO-CCR7+CD27+CD95- naive CD8+ T cells expressing CXCR3 (TNR3+).

The CDR3 amino acid sequence is: CASSQPMDGSGNQPQHF. The V and J segments used are TRBV3-2 and TRBJ1-5. TRBV3-2 is given as a pseudogene. The CDR3 spans 17 residues, from the cysteine through the phenylalanine. DNA was not recorded.